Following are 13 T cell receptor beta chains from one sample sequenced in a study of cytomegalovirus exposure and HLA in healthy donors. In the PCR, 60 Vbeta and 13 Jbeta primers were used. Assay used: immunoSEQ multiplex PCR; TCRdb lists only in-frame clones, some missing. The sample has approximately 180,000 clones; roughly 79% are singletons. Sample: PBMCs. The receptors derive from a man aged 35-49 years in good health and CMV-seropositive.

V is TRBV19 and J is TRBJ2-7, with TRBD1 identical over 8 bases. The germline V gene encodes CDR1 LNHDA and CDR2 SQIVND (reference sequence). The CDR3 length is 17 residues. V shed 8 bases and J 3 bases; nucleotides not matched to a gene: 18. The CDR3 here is CASSPETGVSQFYEQYF. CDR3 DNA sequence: TGTGCCAGTTCTCCGGAGACAGGGGTTTCCCAGTTCTACGAGCAGTACTTC.

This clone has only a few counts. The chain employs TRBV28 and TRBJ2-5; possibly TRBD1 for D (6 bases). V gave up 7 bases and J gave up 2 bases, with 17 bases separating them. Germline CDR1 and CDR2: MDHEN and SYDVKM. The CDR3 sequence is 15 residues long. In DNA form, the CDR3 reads TGTGCCAGCACAGACTCGACAGGTCCACAAGAGACCCAGTACTTC. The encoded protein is CASTDSTGPQETQYF.

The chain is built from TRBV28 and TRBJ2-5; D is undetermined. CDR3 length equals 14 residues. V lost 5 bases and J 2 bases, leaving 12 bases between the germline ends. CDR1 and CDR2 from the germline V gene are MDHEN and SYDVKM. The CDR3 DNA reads TGTGCCAGCAGTCCCTCGGTAACTCAAGAGACCCAGTACTTC. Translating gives CASSPSVTQETQYF.

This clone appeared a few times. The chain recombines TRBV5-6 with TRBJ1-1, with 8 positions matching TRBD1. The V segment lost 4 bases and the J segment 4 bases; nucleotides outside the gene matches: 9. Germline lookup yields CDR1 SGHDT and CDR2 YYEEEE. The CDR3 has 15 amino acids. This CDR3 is CASSGSRQGRTEAFF. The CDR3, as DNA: TGTGCCAGCAGCGGCTCGAGACAGGGGCGCACTGAAGCTTTCTTT.

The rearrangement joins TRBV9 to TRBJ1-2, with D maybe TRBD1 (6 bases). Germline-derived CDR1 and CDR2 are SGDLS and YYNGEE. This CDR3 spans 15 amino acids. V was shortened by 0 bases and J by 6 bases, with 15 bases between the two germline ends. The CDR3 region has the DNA TGTGCCAGCAGCGTAGCGGGGGGGGCGCGGGATGGCTACACCTTC. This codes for CASSVAGGARDGYTF.

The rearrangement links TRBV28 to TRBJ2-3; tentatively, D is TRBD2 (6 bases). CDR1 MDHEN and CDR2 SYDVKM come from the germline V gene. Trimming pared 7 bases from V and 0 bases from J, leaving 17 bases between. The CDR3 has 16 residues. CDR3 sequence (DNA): TGTGCCAGCATTTCCCTTCTAGCGTTTAGCACAGATACGCAGTATTTT. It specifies CASISLLAFSTDTQYF.

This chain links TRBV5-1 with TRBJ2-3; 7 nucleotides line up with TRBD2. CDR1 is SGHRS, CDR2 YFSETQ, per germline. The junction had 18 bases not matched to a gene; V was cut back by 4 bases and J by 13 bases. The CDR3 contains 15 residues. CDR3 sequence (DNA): TGCGCCAGCAGCACAAGAGCGTCGGCGGGAGCCCACAAGTATTTT. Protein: CASSTRASAGAHKYF.

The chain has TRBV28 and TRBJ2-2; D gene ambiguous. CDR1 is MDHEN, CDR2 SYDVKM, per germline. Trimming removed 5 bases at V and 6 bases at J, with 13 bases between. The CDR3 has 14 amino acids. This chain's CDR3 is CASSPHSGPGELFF. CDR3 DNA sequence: TGTGCCAGCAGTCCTCATAGTGGTCCCGGGGAGCTGTTTTTT.

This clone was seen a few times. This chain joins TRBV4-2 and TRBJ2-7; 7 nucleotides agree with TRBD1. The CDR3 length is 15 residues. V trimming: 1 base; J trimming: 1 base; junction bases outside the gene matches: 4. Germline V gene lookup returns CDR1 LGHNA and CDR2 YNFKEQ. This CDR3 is CASSQATGESYEQYF. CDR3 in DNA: TGTGCCAGCAGCCAAGCAACAGGGGAGTCCTACGAGCAGTACTTC.

CDR3 protein: CASSPVGFSYEQYF. In nucleotides, the CDR3 is TGTGCCAGCAGCCCGGTCGGGTTCTCCTACGAGCAGTACTTC. The chain joins TRBV9 to TRBJ2-7; unclear D gene. The germline CDR1 and CDR2 sequences are SGDLS and YYNGEE. The CDR3 loop spans 14 amino acids. V shed 4 bases and J shed 0 bases, with 11 bases lying between them.

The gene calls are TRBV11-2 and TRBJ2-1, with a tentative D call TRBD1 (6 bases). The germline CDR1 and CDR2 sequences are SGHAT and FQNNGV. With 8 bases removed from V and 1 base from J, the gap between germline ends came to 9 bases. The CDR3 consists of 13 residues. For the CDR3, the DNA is TGTGCCAGCGGGGGCGTTTCCTACAATGAGCAGTTCTTC. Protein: CASGGVSYNEQFF.

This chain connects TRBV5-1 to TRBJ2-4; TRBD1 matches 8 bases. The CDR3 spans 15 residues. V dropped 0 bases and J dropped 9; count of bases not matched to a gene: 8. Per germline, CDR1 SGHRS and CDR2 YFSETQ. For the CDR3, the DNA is TGCGCCAGCAGCTTGGGGGGGACAGGAGAGGGCATTCAGTACTTC. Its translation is CASSLGGTGEGIQYF.

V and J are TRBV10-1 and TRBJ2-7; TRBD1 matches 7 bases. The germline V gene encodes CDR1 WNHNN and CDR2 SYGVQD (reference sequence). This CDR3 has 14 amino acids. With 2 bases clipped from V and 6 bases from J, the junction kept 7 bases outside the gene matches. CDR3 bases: TGCGCCAGCAGTGAGGCCCAGGGGGATTCCGAGCAGTACTTC. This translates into CASSEAQGDSEQYF.